This T cell receptor beta chain derives from a study of cytomegalovirus exposure and HLA in healthy donors. In regard to this clone: Its antigen is undetermined.

Study-wide results and caveats: As a later analysis revealed, the rate of TCR association differed by HLA locus, with DRB1 most and HLA-C fewest.

13 Jbeta primers and 60 Vbeta primers were used for the PCR. Sequencing was performed with immunoSEQ multiplex PCR; in TCRdb, only in-frame clones are kept and a portion is missing. The table lists roughly 190,000 clones, about 80% of them singletons. Sequencing was performed on PBMCs. The sequence derives from a woman aged 40 to 50 in good health and CMV-seronegative.

DNA for the CDR3: TGTGCCAGTAGTTCCCCGACAGGGTCTTATACCGGAAACACCATATATTTT. It is translated as CASSSPTGSYTGNTIYF. The rearrangement links TRBV19 to TRBJ1-3; TRBD1 aligns across 7 bases. The germline gives CDR1 LNHDA, CDR2 SQIVND (reference sequence). This CDR3 comprises 17 residues. The V gene end was trimmed by 5 bases and the J gene end by 4 bases; junction bases not matched to a gene: 14.